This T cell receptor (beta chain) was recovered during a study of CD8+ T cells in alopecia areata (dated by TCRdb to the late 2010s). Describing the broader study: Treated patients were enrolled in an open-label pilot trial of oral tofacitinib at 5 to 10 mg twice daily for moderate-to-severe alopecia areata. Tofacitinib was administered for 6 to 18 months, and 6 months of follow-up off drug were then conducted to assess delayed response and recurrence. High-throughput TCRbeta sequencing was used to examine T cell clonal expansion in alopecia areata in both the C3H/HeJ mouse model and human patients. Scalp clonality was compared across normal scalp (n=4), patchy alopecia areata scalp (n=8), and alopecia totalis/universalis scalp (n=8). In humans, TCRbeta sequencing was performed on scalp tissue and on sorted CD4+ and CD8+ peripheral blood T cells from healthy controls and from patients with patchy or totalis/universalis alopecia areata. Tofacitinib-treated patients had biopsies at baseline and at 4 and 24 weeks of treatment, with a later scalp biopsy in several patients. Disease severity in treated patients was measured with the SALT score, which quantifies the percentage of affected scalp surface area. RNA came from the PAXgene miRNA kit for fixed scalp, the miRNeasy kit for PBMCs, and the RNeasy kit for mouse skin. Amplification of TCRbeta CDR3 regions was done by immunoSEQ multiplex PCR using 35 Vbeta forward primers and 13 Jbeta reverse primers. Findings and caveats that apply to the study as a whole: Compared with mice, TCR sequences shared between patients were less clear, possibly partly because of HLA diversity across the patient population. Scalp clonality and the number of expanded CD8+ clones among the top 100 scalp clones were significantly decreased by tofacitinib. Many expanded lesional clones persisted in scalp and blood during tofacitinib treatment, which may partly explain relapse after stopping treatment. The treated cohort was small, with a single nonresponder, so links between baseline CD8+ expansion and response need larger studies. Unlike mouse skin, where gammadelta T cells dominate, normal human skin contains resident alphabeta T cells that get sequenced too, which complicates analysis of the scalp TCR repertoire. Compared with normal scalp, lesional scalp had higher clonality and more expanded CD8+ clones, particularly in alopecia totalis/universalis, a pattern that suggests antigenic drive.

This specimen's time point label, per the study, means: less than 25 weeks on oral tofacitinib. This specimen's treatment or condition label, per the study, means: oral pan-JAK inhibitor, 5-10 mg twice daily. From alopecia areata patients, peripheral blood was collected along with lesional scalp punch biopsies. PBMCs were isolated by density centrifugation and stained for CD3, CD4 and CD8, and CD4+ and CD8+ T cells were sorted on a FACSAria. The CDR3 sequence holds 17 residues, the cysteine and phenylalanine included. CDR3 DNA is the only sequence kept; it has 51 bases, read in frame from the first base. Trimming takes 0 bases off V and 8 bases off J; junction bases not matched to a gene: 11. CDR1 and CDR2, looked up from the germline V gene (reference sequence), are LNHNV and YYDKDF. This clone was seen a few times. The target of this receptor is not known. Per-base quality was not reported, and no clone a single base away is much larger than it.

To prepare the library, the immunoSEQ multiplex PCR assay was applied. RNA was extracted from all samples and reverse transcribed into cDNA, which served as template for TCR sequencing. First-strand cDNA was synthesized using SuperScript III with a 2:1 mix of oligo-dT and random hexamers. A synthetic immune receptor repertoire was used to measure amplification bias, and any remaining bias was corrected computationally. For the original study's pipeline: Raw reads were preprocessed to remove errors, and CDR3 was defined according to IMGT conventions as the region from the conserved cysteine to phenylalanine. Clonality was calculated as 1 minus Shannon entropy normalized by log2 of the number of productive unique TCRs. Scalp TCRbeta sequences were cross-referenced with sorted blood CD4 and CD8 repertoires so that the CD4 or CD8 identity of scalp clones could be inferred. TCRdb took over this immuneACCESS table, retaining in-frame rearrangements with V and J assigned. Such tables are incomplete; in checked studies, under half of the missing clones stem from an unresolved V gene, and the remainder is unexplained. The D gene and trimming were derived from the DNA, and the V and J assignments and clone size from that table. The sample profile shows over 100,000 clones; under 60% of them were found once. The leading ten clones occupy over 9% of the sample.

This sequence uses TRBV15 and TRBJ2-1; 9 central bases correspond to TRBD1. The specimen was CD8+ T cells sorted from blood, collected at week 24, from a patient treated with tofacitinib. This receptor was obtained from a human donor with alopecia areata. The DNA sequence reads TGTGCCACCAGCAGAGATACGCCGGACAGGGGTTCCTATGAGCAGTTCTTC. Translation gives CATSRDTPDRGSYEQFF.